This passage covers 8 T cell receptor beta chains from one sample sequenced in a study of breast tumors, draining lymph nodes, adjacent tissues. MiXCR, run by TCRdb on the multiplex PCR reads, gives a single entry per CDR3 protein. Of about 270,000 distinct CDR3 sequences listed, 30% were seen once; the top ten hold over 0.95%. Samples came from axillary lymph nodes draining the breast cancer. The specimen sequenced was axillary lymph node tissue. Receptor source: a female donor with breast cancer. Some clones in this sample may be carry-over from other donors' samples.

In DNA form, the CDR3 reads TGTGCCAGCAGTTACGGGCAGGGGGAATATGGCTACACCTTC. This codes for CASSYGQGEYGYTF. The chain recombines TRBV6-2 or TRBV6-3 with TRBJ1-2; TRBD1 aligns across 7 bases. With 2 bases clipped from V and 5 bases from J, the junction kept 5 bases outside the gene matches. Germline CDR1 is MNHEY and CDR2 is SVGEGT. The CDR3 has 14 amino acids.

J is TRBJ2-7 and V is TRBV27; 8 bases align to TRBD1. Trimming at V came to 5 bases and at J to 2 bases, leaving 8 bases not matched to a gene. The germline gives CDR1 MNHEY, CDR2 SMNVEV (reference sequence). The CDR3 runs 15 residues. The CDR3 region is CASSTWTGNTYEQYF. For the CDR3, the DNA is TGTGCCAGCAGTACATGGACAGGGAACACCTACGAGCAGTACTTC.

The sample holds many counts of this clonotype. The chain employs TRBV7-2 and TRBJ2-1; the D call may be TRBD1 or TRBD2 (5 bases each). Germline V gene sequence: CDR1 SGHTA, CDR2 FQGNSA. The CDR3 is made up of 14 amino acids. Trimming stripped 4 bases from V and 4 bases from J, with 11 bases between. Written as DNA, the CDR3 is TGTGCCAGCAGCTCCCAGGGAGCTTACAATGAGCAGTTCTTC. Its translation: CASSSQGAYNEQFF.

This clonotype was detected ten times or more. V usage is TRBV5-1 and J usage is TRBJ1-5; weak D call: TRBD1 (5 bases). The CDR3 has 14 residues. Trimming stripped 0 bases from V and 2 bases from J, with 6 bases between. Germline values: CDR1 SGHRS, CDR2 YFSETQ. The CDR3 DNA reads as TGCGCCAGCAGCTTGGAAGGGGGCAATCAGCCCCAGCATTTT. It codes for CASSLEGGNQPQHF.

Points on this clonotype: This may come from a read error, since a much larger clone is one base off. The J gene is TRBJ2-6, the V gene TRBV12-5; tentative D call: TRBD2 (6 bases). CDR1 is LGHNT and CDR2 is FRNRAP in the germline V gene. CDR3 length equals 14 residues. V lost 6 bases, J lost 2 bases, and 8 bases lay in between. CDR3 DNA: TGTGCTAGTGGGGAGGGCCCTGGGGCCAACGTCCTGACTTTC. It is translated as CASGEGPGANVLTF.

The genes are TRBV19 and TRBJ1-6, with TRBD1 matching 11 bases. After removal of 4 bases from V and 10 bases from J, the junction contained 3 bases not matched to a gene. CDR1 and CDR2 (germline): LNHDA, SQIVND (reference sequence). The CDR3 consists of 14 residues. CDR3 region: CASSRGQGASPLHF. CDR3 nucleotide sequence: TGTGCCAGTAGTAGAGGACAGGGGGCATCACCCCTCCACTTT.

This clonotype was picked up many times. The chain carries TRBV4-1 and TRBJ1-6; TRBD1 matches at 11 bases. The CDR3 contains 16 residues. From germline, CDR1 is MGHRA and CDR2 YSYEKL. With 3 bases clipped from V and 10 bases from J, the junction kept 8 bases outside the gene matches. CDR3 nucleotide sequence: TGCGCCAGCAGCCAGGAAAGGACAGGGGGCTCCTCACCCCTCCACTTT. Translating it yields CASSQERTGGSSPLHF.

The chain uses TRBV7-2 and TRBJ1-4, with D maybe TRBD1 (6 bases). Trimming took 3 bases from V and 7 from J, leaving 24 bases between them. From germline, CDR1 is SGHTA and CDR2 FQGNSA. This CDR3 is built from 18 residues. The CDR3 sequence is CASSFRAAVGGGLEKLFF. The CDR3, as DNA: TGTGCCAGCAGCTTTAGGGCCGCCGTTGGGGGGGGGCTTGAAAAACTGTTTTTT.